This TCR beta chain was captured by sequencing in a study of T cells in Graves' hyperthyroidism and ophthalmopathy. Study information: Peripheral blood sampling occurred at initial diagnosis, before any treatment.

This clonotype was found many times. RNA transcripts provided the source from which TCR beta CDR3 regions were amplified. RT-PCR in the first round (using the HTBI primer set) targeted the TCR CDR3. TCRdb independently ran MiXCR on the multiplex PCR reads; one entry per CDR3 protein. The sample lists more than 600,000 distinct CDR3 sequences; roughly 17% were seen once. The V gene end was trimmed by 7 bases and the J gene end by 5 bases; junction bases not matched to a gene: 10. From germline, CDR1 is SNHLY and CDR2 FYNNEI. CDR3 length: 15 amino acids. The gene calls are TRBV2 and TRBJ1-4; 7 positions match TRBD1. The sequencing input was blood. The sequence was obtained from a man between 18 and 35 years old with Graves' hyperthyroidism. The CDR3 spells CASTPAGTANEKLFF. DNA for the CDR3: TGTGCCAGCACCCCCGCCGGGACAGCAAATGAAAAACTGTTTTTT.